This record concerns one TCR beta chain sequence. Antigen unknown. The V end lost 5 bases, the J end lost 5 bases, and 14 bases lay between the germline ends. Germline-derived CDR1 and CDR2 are SGHRS and YFSETQ. The CDR3 extends over 15 amino acids. This specimen belongs to a study of vaccination effects on CD4 cells after COVID-19. Study-wide findings and caveats: Few convalescent patients, and no early post-infection timepoints, were available to the study. Whether induced by infection or by vaccine, clones showed marked clonal contraction late after vaccination.

Here immunoSEQ multiplex PCR was the method, and the copy in TCRdb shows in-frame clones only, minus some. The table records about 66,000 clones, roughly 80% of them present only once. Antigen-specific CD4+ T cell clonotypes were called by their expansion after viral peptide-pool culture in ViraFEST. Upon completion of around 9 days in culture, CD4+ T cells were isolated. The cohort was immunized with two doses of either the BNT162b2 or mRNA-1273 vaccine. Having tested negative for nucleocapsid antibodies, the vaccine recipients showed no prior SARS-CoV-2 infection. PBMC cultures contained two million cells per well, approximately 10 IU/ml IL-2 and roughly 9.5 ug/ml peptides.

This clonotype was sampled from a human donor who received a COVID-19 vaccine. The V and J genes are TRBV5-1 and TRBJ1-6; D possibly corresponds to TRBD1 (5 bases). The sequencing here drew on CD4+ T cells from PBMCs cultured with HCoV-OC43 spike peptides, taken after COVID-19 vaccination. Subset: HCoV-OC43 spike overlapping peptide pool stimulation. The CDR3 here is CASRAGTTNNSPLHF. The CDR3, as DNA: TGCGCCAGCAGGGCCGGGACTACTAATAATTCACCCCTCCACTTT.